These 20 T cell receptor beta chains were sequenced from one sample in a study of T cell responses to AZD1222 COVID-19 vaccine. Using immunoSEQ multiplex PCR, the repertoire was profiled, and TCRdb retains in-frame clones only, with some absent. The sample includes approximately 190,000 clones, roughly 88% of them seen just once. This specimen consisted of peripheral blood, obtained on day 0 of AZD1222 vaccination. The receptor source for this set is an adult in good health.

The chain couples TRBV7-9 to TRBJ2-3; D ambiguous. The germline gives CDR1 SEHNR, CDR2 FQNEAQ (reference sequence). CDR3 length: 14 residues. With 3 bases removed from V and 4 bases from J, the gap between germline ends came to 11 bases. The CDR3 nucleotides read TGTGCCAGCAGCTTCCTAGATGCCCCAGATACGCAGTATTTT. It codes for CASSFLDAPDTQYF.

This clone has just a few counts. The V call is TRBV27, the J call TRBJ1-2; D remains ambiguous. The V end was cut by 5 bases, the J end by 2 bases, with 18 bases between. The germline CDR1 and CDR2 sequences are MNHEY and SMNVEV (reference sequence). This CDR3 is built from 16 residues. The CDR3 DNA is TGTGCCAGCAGTCGCGGCACCGGACGGGGAAACTATGGCTACACCTTC. This codes for CASSRGTGRGNYGYTF.

The chain recombines TRBV7-9 with TRBJ1-1; no firm D call. The CDR3 is made up of 14 amino acids. Looked up from germline, CDR1 is SEHNR and CDR2 is FQNEAQ (reference sequence). The V gene lost 0 bases and the J gene lost 3 bases, with 8 bases spanning the gap. CDR3 region: CASSLAGLDTEAFF. DNA of the CDR3: TGTGCCAGCAGCTTAGCCGGGTTGGACACTGAAGCTTTCTTT.

The chain employs TRBV28 and TRBJ1-5; no reliable D call. In germline, CDR1 is MDHEN, CDR2 SYDVKM. V was clipped by 5 bases and J by 7 bases, with 15 bases between them. The CDR3 length is 14 residues. This chain's CDR3 is CASSLVEGEQPQHF. CDR3 in DNA: TGTGCCAGCAGTCTAGTGGAGGGCGAGCAGCCCCAGCATTTT. The variable domain in full, completed from reference TRBV28 and TRBJ1-5, reads DVKVTQSSRYLVKRTGEKVFLECVQDMDHENMFWYRQDPGLGLRLIYFSYDVKMKEKGDIPEGYSVSREKKERFSLILESASTNQTSMYLCASSLVEGEQPQHFGDGTRLSIL.

This clone was counted a single time. The chain is built from TRBV27 and TRBJ1-4; perhaps TRBD1 as D (5 bases). The length of the CDR3 is 17 residues. Germline CDR1 is MNHEY and CDR2 is SMNVEV (reference sequence). Trimming stripped 2 bases from V and 5 bases from J, with 18 bases between. CDR3 protein: CASSLTGSPGRNEKLFF. CDR3 in DNA: TGTGCCAGCAGTTTAACCGGGAGCCCAGGGCGAAATGAAAAACTGTTTTTT.

This clone turned up a few times. This sequence joins TRBV6-2 or TRBV6-3 and TRBJ2-2, with D perhaps TRBD2 (6 bases). There are 15 residues in the CDR3. Germline loops: CDR1 MNHEY, CDR2 SVGEGT. Trimming removed 2 bases from V and 4 bases from J, with 11 bases in between. The CDR3 bases are TGTGCCAGCAGTTACGGGAGAGCGGGCACCGGGGAGCTGTTTTTT. It encodes CASSYGRAGTGELFF.

V is TRBV18 and J is TRBJ1-6; TRBD1 aligns across 7 bases. This CDR3 spans 16 amino acids. V gave up 3 bases and J gave up 8 bases; unmatched junction bases: 10. CDR1 is KGHSH and CDR2 is LQKENI in the germline V gene. The CDR3 reads CASSPPGQHPHSPLHF. The CDR3 DNA reads as TGTGCCAGCTCACCTCCGGGACAGCACCCACATTCACCCCTCCACTTT.

CDR3 amino acids: CSVDLSQGTQYF. The DNA for the CDR3 is TGCAGCGTTGATCTGTCCCAGGGGACGCAGTATTTT. This chain connects TRBV29-1 to TRBJ2-3; TRBD1 might be the D (6 bases). Germline V gives CDR1 SQVTM, CDR2 ANQGSEA. The V end lost 3 bases, the J end lost 9 bases, and 13 bases lay between the germline ends. The CDR3 loop spans 12 amino acids.

The chain links TRBV6-6 to TRBJ1-2; the match to TRBD1 covers 8 bases. V was clipped by 6 bases and J by 3 bases; unmatched bases: 6. CDR3 length: 14 amino acids. Per the germline V gene, CDR1 is MNHNY and CDR2 is SVGAGI (reference sequence). The CDR3 nucleotides are TGTGCCAGCAGCACAGGGGGGGTGTACTATGGCTACACCTTC. This sequence encodes CASSTGGVYYGYTF.

This rearrangement joins TRBV14 to TRBJ2-1; unclear D gene. The V end lost 0 bases, the J end lost 2 bases, and 11 bases lay between the germline ends. The CDR3 runs to 16 residues. CDR1 and CDR2 from the germline V gene are SGHDN and FVKESK. The CDR3: CASSQDLGYPYNEQFF. For the CDR3, the DNA is TGTGCCAGCAGCCAAGATTTGGGGTATCCCTACAATGAGCAGTTCTTC.

This rearrangement joins TRBV7-2 to TRBJ1-1; TRBD1 might be the D (5 bases). V gave up 5 bases and J gave up 2 bases, with 15 bases separating them. CDR1 is SGHTA, CDR2 FQGNSA, per germline. The CDR3 loop spans 15 amino acids. In DNA, the CDR3 is TGTGCCAGCAGCCCCGGGGGACGGACAAACACTGAAGCTTTCTTT. Translating it yields CASSPGGRTNTEAFF. The full variable domain, completed using reference TRBV7-2 and TRBJ1-1, is GAGVSQSPSNKVTEKGKDVELRCDPISGHTALYWYRQSLGQGLEFLIYFQGNSAPDKSGLPSDRFSAERTGGSVSTLTIQRTQQEDSAVYLCASSPGGRTNTEAFFGQGTRLTVV.

V usage is TRBV6-5 and J usage is TRBJ1-3; D is ambiguous. Trimming took off 5 bases at V and 4 bases at J, with 3 bases between the two ends. Germline assignment: CDR1 MNHEY and CDR2 SVGAGI. CDR3 length equals 11 residues. CDR3 nucleotide sequence: TGTGCCAGCAGTAGAGGAAACACCATATATTTT. This encodes CASSRGNTIYF.

The chain carries TRBV5-1 and TRBJ2-2; weak D call: TRBD1 (6 bases). V lost 0 bases to trimming and J lost 7 bases, with 10 bases between them. This CDR3 comprises 14 residues. CDR1 SGHRS and CDR2 YFSETQ come from the germline V gene. The CDR3 nucleotides are TGCGCCAGCAGCTTGGGGGGGACAAGCGGGGAGCTGTTTTTT. It codes for CASSLGGTSGELFF.

This chain connects TRBV5-4 to TRBJ2-5, with D tentatively TRBD2 (7 bases). This CDR3 is 14 amino acids long. Trimming shortened V by 0 bases and J by 4 bases, and 10 bases separated the two germline ends. The germline V gene has CDR1 SGHNT and CDR2 YYREEE (reference sequence). CDR3 residues: CASSLAGGGETQYF. For the CDR3, the DNA is TGTGCCAGCAGCTTGGCGGGGGGCGGAGAGACCCAGTACTTC. The full variable domain, completed using reference TRBV5-4 and TRBJ2-5, is ETGVTQSPTHLIKTRGQQVTLRCSSQSGHNTVSWYQQALGQGPQFIFQYYREEENGRGNFPPRFSGLQFPNYSSELNVNALELDDSALYLCASSLAGGGETQYFGPGTRLLVL.

The rearrangement links TRBV5-1 to TRBJ1-2, with TRBD1 matching over 9 bases. From germline, CDR1 is SGHRS and CDR2 YFSETQ. There are 14 residues in the CDR3. V was pared by 4 bases and J by 8 bases, with 9 bases of the junction left unmatched. The CDR3 loop is CASSLGTGREGYTF. The CDR3 coding sequence is TGCGCCAGCAGCCTAGGGACAGGGAGGGAAGGCTACACCTTC.

The chain joins TRBV18 to TRBJ1-5; tentative D call: TRBD1 (5 bases). V shed 2 bases and J shed 10 bases, with 12 bases lying between them. This CDR3 contains 13 residues. Germline V lookup: CDR1 KGHSH, CDR2 LQKENI. The CDR3 nucleotides are TGTGCCAGCTCACCAGGGGGGGTACAACCCCAGCATTTT. This gives the protein CASSPGGVQPQHF.

This chain uses TRBV19 with TRBJ1-2; D is ambiguous. V lost 3 bases, J lost 0 bases, and 14 bases lay in between. Germline V gene lookup returns CDR1 LNHDA and CDR2 SQIVND (reference sequence). The CDR3 totals 16 residues. The DNA of the CDR3 is TGTGCCAGTAGTATCCTTGGGGAGGGTGCTAACTATGGCTACACCTTC. Translating gives CASSILGEGANYGYTF.

The V and J genes are TRBV28 and TRBJ2-7, with D perhaps TRBD2 (5 bases). The CDR3 sequence is 14 residues long. Trimming shortened V by 2 bases and J by 2 bases, and 10 bases separated the two germline ends. CDR1 and CDR2 (germline): MDHEN, SYDVKM. The CDR3 sequence is CASSLLEEAYEQYF. The CDR3 DNA sequence: TGTGCCAGCAGTTTACTCGAGGAGGCCTACGAGCAGTACTTC.

The V call is TRBV6-4, the J call TRBJ1-2; D gene uncertain. The V and J ends lost 6 bases and 3 bases respectively, with 11 bases between them. The CDR3 is 13 residues long. In germline, CDR1 is MRHNA, CDR2 SNTAGT. CDR3: CASSLGRDYGYTF. The CDR3 DNA follows: TGTGCCAGCAGCTTAGGGAGGGACTATGGCTACACCTTC.

The rearrangement joins TRBV28 to TRBJ1-1; D possibly corresponds to TRBD1 (5 bases). The V end was cut by 11 bases, the J end by 6 bases, with 10 bases between. Germline CDR1 MDHEN, CDR2 SYDVKM. The CDR3 has 10 amino acids. CDR3 coding DNA: TGTGCCCACGGGGCCCCTGAAGCTTTCTTT. The encoded protein is CAHGAPEAFF.